This paragraph reports one T cell receptor beta chain. To make TCR beta libraries, researchers used iRepertoire HTBI primers and Arm-PCR of CDR3 regions. TCRdb itself ran the multiplex PCR reads through MiXCR, one entry per CDR3 protein. In the table there are more than 300,000 distinct CDR3 sequences, around a fifth of which are singletons. V lost 5 bases to trimming and J lost 1 base, with 11 bases between them. The CDR3 spans 14 residues. The source of the sample is a study of regulatory T cells in long-lasting Graves disease. Time point of the sample: persistent/refractory GD, antithyroid drugs over 5 years with positive TRAb. With RNA extracted from PBMCs as input, the TCR library was made.

The rearrangement links TRBV12-3 or TRBV12-4 to TRBJ1-1; D perhaps matches TRBD1 (5 bases). The receptor's source is a female donor with Graves disease. The sequenced sample was peripheral blood mononuclear cells (PBMCs), obtained when the disease was refractory, from a patient treated with antithyroid drugs. DNA for the CDR3: TGTGCCAGCAGTAAGGGACTTCAGAACACTGAAGCTTTCTTT. Translation gives CASSKGLQNTEAFF.